This T cell receptor beta chain was sequenced in a study of cytomegalovirus exposure and HLA in healthy donors. PCR primers comprised 60 Vbeta and 13 Jbeta primers. TCRdb's copy holds only in-frame clones and misses some; the assay was immunoSEQ multiplex PCR. The data contain around 110,000 clones, 70% to 75% of them singletons. V lost 3 bases, J lost 8 bases, and 17 bases lay in between. Germline CDR1 and CDR2: LGHNA and YNFKEQ. This CDR3 has 15 residues. The chain recombines TRBV4-2 with TRBJ2-1; D possibly corresponds to TRBD1 (5 bases). The TCR originated in a female donor in good health and CMV-seronegative. What was sequenced was PBMCs. CDR3 amino acids: CASSHQLDPQDEQFF. The CDR3 bases are TGTGCCAGCAGCCACCAGCTAGACCCACAGGATGAGCAGTTCTTC.